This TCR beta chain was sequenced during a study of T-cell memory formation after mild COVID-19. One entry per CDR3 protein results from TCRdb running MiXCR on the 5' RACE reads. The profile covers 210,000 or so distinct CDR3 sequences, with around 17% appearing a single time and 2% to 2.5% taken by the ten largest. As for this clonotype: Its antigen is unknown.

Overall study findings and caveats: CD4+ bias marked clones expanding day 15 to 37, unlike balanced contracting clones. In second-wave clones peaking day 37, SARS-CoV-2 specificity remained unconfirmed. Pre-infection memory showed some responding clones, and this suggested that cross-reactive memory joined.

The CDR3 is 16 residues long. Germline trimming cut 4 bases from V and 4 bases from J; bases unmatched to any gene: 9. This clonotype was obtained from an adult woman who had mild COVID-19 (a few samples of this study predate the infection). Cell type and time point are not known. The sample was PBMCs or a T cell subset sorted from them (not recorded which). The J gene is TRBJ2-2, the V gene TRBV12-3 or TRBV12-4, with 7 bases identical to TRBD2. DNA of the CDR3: TGTGCCAGCAGTTCCACACTAGCGCGGTTCACCGGGGAGCTGTTTTTT. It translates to CASSSTLARFTGELFF.